This record concerns one T cell receptor (beta chain) sequence. Its antigen is not identified. The data belong to a study of shared clonotypes between healthy human individuals. Study-level information: Donor ages ranged 18 to 49 years: two women, a few men. Each donor contributed plates that comprised three CD4 naive, three CD4 memory, two CD8 naive and one CD8 memory. General study results and limits: As a rule, naive subsets had a larger estimated richness than memory subsets.

CDR3 length: 13 residues. Germline V CDR1 and CDR2: SGHVS, FQNEAQ. Trimming took off 1 base at V and 8 bases at J, with 11 bases between the two ends. The table came from immunoSEQ multiplex PCR; TCRdb's copy has only in-frame clones and leaves some out. This table holds just over 2,000,000 clones, 85% to 95% found once. This chain links TRBV7-8 with TRBJ1-2, with no clear D. The receptor comes from a man between 18 and 35 years old in good health. Source material: naive CD4+ T cells sorted from blood. The sample's subset: CD45RA+ positively selected. The CDR3 loop is CASSLGSPGGYTF. The CDR3 nucleotides read TGTGCCAGCAGCTTAGGGTCTCCGGGAGGCTACACCTTC.